The rows below give T cell receptor beta chains drawn from one sample of a study of blood T cells in healthy people across ages. Using its own MiXCR run on the 5' RACE reads, TCRdb lists one record per CDR3 protein. This table holds 700,000 to 900,000 distinct CDR3 sequences, under 30% found once. This sample was shared with a second study, whose subject was T cells of mothers and their children.

Sequenced material: blood. The source is a boy younger than 18 in good health. CDR3s include the opening cysteine and the closing phenylalanine or tryptophan. D genes are given only for firm matches. Size is omitted from some rows. Given values are once, few, many or a class for expanded clones.

clone_size d_call j_call v_call cdr3_aa cdr3_nt
. . TRBJ2-7 TRBV3-1 CASSREGQLGSYEQYF TGTGCCAGCAGCCGCGAAGGGCAGTTAGGATCCTACGAGCAGTACTTC
few TRBD1 TRBJ1-6 TRBV7-3 CASSAGTGNSPLHF TGTGCCAGCAGCGCCGGGACAGGGAATTCACCCCTCCACTTT
. . TRBJ1-1 TRBV12-5 CASGSARDMNTEAFF TGTGCTAGTGGTTCGGCCCGGGATATGAACACTGAAGCTTTCTTT
. . TRBJ2-5 TRBV4-1 CASSQANRMGTQHF TGCGCCAGCAGCCAAGCAAACAGGATGGGGACCCAGCACTTC
few . TRBJ1-5 TRBV10-2 CASSESGTYSNQPQHF TGCGCCAGCAGTGAGTCGGGCACGTATAGCAATCAGCCCCAGCATTTT
few . TRBJ1-5 TRBV12-3/TRBV12-4 CASSHERNQPQHF TGTGCCAGCAGCCATGAACGCAATCAGCCCCAGCATTTT
. TRBD1 TRBJ2-7 TRBV4-1 CASSELQGDEQYF TGCGCCAGCAGCGAATTACAGGGGGACGAGCAGTACTTC
few . TRBJ2-5 TRBV3-1 CASSQVRAHQETQYF TGTGCCAGCAGCCAAGTTCGGGCGCACCAAGAGACCCAGTACTTC
few . TRBJ2-7 TRBV13 CASSLQRDGYYEQYF TGTGCCAGCAGCTTACAGCGAGACGGATACTACGAGCAGTACTTC
. . TRBJ2-3 TRBV10-3 CAISPVGLGTQYF TGTGCCATCAGCCCCGTGGGGTTGGGTACGCAGTATTTT
many . TRBJ2-3 TRBV7-9 CASSFGTDTQYF TGTGCCAGCAGCTTTGGCACAGATACGCAGTATTTT
. . TRBJ2-3 TRBV30 CAWSKVTDTQYF TGTGCCTGGAGTAAGGTCACAGATACGCAGTATTTT
few TRBD1 TRBJ1-1 TRBV5-5 CASSLTGGKETEAFF TGTGCCAGCAGCTTGACAGGGGGAAAGGAAACTGAAGCTTTCTTT
. . TRBJ2-1 TRBV4-2 CASSQQLGGLSYNEQFF TGTGCCAGCAGCCAACAGTTGGGCGGCCTCTCCTACAATGAGCAGTTCTTC
. . TRBJ2-5 TRBV30 CAWIPYGGSQETQYF TGTGCCTGGATCCCTTACGGGGGTAGCCAAGAGACCCAGTACTTC
once . TRBJ1-2 TRBV5-6 CASSLVRGPTGGGYTF TGTGCCAGCAGCTTGGTGCGCGGACCGACAGGCGGTGGCTACACCTTC
few . TRBJ2-1 TRBV30 CAWSVGGGEQFF TGTGCCTGGAGTGTGGGAGGAGGTGAGCAGTTCTTC
few . TRBJ1-6 TRBV11-2 CASRFRVKNSPLHF TGTGCCAGCAGATTCAGGGTGAAGAATTCACCCCTCCACTTT
few TRBD1 TRBJ1-3 TRBV7-9 CAIPGTDGNTIYF TGTGCCATCCCCGGGACAGATGGAAACACCATATATTTT
few . TRBJ1-4 TRBV29-1 CSGWTAATNEKLFF TGCAGCGGGTGGACAGCTGCAACTAATGAAAAACTGTTTTTT
few TRBD2 TRBJ2-5 TRBV28 CASHGGKETQYF TGTGCCAGTCACGGGGGGAAAGAGACCCAGTACTTC
few TRBD2 TRBJ2-3 TRBV6-1 CASSMTSGGPLDTQYF TGTGCCAGCAGCATGACTAGCGGGGGCCCCTTAGATACGCAGTATTTT
many TRBD2 TRBJ2-3 TRBV4-2 CASSQVLAPRDTQYF TGTGCCAGCAGCCAGGTACTAGCGCCGAGGGATACGCAGTATTTT
. . TRBJ2-7 TRBV20-1 CSARAKTAYEQYF TGCAGTGCTAGAGCGAAAACAGCGTACGAGCAGTACTTC
. . TRBJ2-2 TRBV30 CAWSYQGAGELFF TGTGCCTGGAGCTACCAGGGCGCCGGGGAGCTGTTTTTT
. TRBD1 TRBJ1-2 TRBV18 CASSEGQVGGYTF TGTGCCAGCTCAGAGGGACAGGTCGGCGGCTACACCTTC
few . TRBJ1-1 TRBV20-1 CSASQGNTEAFF TGCAGTGCTTCACAGGGAAACACTGAAGCTTTCTTT
few . TRBJ1-1 TRBV5-1 CASSLDGGTEAFF TGCGCCAGCAGCTTGGACGGGGGCACTGAAGCTTTCTTT
. TRBD2 TRBJ2-2 TRBV7-2 CASSFSGGTNTGELFF TGTGCCAGCAGCTTTAGCGGGGGGACGAACACCGGGGAGCTGTTTTTT
. . TRBJ2-2 TRBV4-2 CASSQAAVATGELFF TGTGCCAGCAGCCAAGCTGCAGTTGCAACCGGGGAGCTGTTTTTT
once TRBD2 TRBJ2-2 TRBV10-3 CAISLAGETGELFF TGTGCCATCAGTCTAGCGGGGGAAACCGGGGAGCTGTTTTTT
. . TRBJ2-5 TRBV21-1 CATSGGQETQYF TGTGCCACCTCAGGGGGTCAAGAGACCCAGTACTTC
few TRBD1 TRBJ1-4 TRBV9 CASSGTGTGREKLFF TGTGCTAGCAGCGGGACTGGGACAGGGAGGGAAAAACTGTTTTTT
few . TRBJ1-2 TRBV4-2 CASSQDVKGSWGYTF TGTGCCAGCAGCCAAGATGTGAAGGGCAGTTGGGGCTACACCTTC
. . TRBJ2-7 TRBV29-1 CSVEGAWGNRATSRDEQSF TGCAGCGTTGAAGGGGCTTGGGGTAACCGGGCGACGAGTAGGGATGAGCAGTCCTTC
few TRBD1 TRBJ2-7 TRBV11-2 CASSSRDRRYSYEQYF TGTGCCAGCAGCTCCAGGGACAGACGATACTCCTACGAGCAGTACTTC
. . TRBJ2-2 TRBV5-1 CASRYGTANTGELFF TGCGCCAGCAGATATGGGACGGCCAACACCGGGGAGCTGTTTTTT
. . TRBJ1-4 TRBV29-1 CSVVRAGGEELFF TGCAGCGTTGTGCGCGCCGGGGGTGAAGAACTGTTTTTT
. . TRBJ2-1 TRBV7-9 CASSFSTDDRQFF TGTGCCAGCAGCTTCAGTACAGACGATAGGCAGTTCTTC
. . TRBJ1-5 TRBV5-1 CASSLGGWGGNQPQHF TGCGCCAGCAGCCTGGGGGGGTGGGGAGGCAATCAGCCCCAGCATTTT
few . TRBJ1-6 TRBV28 CASSPTFENSPLHF TGTGCCAGCAGTCCCACATTCGAAAATTCACCCCTCCACTTT
. . TRBJ2-1 TRBV5-1 CASSPNGQAIDEQFF TGCGCCAGCAGCCCAAATGGGCAGGCCATCGATGAGCAGTTCTTC
. . TRBJ2-5 TRBV12-3/TRBV12-4 CATKAEIQETQYF TGTGCCACCAAAGCCGAAATCCAAGAGACCCAGTACTTC
. TRBD2 TRBJ2-3 TRBV29-1 CSGRMGTSGFTDTQYF TGCAGCGGCCGCATGGGGACTAGCGGATTCACAGATACGCAGTATTTT
. TRBD2 TRBJ2-5 TRBV7-3 CASSSGTSGVPRETQYF TGTGCCAGCAGCTCCGGGACTAGCGGGGTGCCTCGCGAGACCCAGTACTTC
. . TRBJ1-1 TRBV6-1 CASRATGWNTEAFF TGTGCCAGCAGAGCGACAGGTTGGAACACTGAAGCTTTCTTT